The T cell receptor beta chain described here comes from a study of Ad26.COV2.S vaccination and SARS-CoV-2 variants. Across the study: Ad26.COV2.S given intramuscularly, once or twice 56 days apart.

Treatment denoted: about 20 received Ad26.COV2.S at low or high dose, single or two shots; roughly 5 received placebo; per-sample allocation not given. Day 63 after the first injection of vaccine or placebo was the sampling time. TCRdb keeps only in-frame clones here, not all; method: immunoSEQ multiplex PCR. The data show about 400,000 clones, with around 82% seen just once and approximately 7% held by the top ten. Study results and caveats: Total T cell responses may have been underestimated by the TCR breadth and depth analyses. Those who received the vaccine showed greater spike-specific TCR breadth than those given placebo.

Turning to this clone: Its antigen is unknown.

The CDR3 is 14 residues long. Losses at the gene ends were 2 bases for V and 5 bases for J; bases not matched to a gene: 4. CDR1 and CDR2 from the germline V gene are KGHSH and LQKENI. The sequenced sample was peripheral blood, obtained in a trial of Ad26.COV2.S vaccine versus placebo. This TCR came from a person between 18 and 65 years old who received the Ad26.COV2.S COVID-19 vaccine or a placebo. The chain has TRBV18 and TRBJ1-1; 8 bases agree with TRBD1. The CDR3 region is CASSPGQGKTEAFF. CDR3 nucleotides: TGTGCCAGCTCACCAGGACAGGGCAAAACTGAAGCTTTCTTT.